This T cell receptor (beta chain) was captured by sequencing in a study of CD8+ T cells in alopecia areata. Germline V CDR1 and CDR2: MNHEY, SMNVEV (reference sequence). With 11 bases removed from V and 2 bases from J, the gap between germline ends came to 12 bases. This CDR3 spans 13 amino acids. Described treatment: oral pan-JAK inhibitor, 5-10 mg twice daily. cDNA reverse transcribed from extracted RNA served as the sequencing template. The protocol was immunoSEQ multiplex PCR, while the TCRdb copy is restricted to in-frame clones and leaves out a portion. In the table there are around 150,000 clones, 50% to 70% of which are singletons.

Sequenced material: CD4+ T cells sorted from blood, taken at week 4, from a patient treated with tofacitinib. This clonotype originated in a human donor with alopecia areata. The chain has TRBV27 and TRBJ2-2; tentatively, D is TRBD2 (6 bases). The CDR3: CAARRDNTGELFF. For the CDR3, the DNA is TGTGCCGCCAGGCGGGACAACACCGGGGAGCTGTTTTTT.